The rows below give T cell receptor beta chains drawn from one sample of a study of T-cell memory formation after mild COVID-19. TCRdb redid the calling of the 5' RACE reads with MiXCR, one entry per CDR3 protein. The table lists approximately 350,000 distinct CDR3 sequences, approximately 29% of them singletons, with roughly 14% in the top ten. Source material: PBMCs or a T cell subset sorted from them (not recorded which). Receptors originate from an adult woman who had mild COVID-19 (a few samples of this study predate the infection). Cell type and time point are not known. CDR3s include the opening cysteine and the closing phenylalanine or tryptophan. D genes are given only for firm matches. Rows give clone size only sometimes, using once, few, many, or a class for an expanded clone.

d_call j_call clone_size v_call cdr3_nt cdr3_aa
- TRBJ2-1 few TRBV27 TGTGCCAGCCGTGCCAGGGGAAATGAGCAGTTCTTC CASRARGNEQFF
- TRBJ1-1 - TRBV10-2 TGCGCCAGCAGTGTTGAGGGAGTACTAAGATCGAACACTGAAGCTTTCTTT CASSVEGVLRSNTEAFF
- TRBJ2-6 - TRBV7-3 TGTGCCAGCAGCTCGGGACTTTACTCTGGGGCCAACGTCCTGACTTTC CASSSGLYSGANVLTF
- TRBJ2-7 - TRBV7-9 TGTGCCAGCAGCTCCCCTCCGGACAGACGCTACGAGCAGTACTTC CASSSPPDRRYEQYF
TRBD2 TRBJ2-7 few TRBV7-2 TGTGCCAGCAGCTTAAGTAGCGGGACTATCTACGAGCAGTACTTC CASSLSSGTIYEQYF
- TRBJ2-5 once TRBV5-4 TGTGCCAGCAGCTGGGAGTCCCAAGAGACCCAGTACTTC CASSWESQETQYF
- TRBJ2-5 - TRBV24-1 TGTGCCACCAGTGATTTATCGACAGCTCAAGAGACCCAGTACTTC CATSDLSTAQETQYF
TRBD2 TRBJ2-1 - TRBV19 TGTGCCAGTAGTATGAGACTAGCGGGAGGTTTCTACAATGAGCAGTTCTTC CASSMRLAGGFYNEQFF
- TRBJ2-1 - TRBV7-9 TGTGCCAGCAGCTTGGGGGTCCACAATGAGCAGTTCTTC CASSLGVHNEQFF
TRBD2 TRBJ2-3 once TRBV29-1 TGCAGCGTTGAGGCCCCCGGGACTAGCGGCATCGATACGCAGTATTTT CSVEAPGTSGIDTQYF
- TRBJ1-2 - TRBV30 TGTGCCTGGAGTACGGGGCTTTACGGCTACACCTTC CAWSTGLYGYTF
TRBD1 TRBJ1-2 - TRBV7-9 TGTGCCAGCAGCTTAGGGACAGGGATTTTAGCTAACTATGGATACACCTTC CASSLGTGILANYGYTF
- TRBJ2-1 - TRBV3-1 TGTGCCAGCAGCCTACCGGACGGTGACAATGAGCAGTTCTTC CASSLPDGDNEQFF
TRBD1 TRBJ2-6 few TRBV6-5 TGTGCCAGCAGAACGACAGGGGCAGCCTCTGGGGCCAACGTCCTGACTTTC CASRTTGAASGANVLTF
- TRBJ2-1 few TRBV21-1 TGTGCCAGCAGCAAAACTAGTCCTGAGCAGTTCTTC CASSKTSPEQFF
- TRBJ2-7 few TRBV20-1 TGCAGTGCAAAGGGACGGACGGCCTACGAGCAGTACTTC CSAKGRTAYEQYF
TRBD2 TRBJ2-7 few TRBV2 TGTGCCAGCAGTGAATCTAGCGGGGGGACCTACGAGCAGTACTTC CASSESSGGTYEQYF
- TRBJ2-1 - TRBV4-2 TGTGCCAGCAGCCAAAGGTACGGCCTAGCCACCTACAATGAGCAGTTCTTC CASSQRYGLATYNEQFF
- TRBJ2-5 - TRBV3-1 TGTGCCAGCAGCCAAGCGACGACCGGGACAGAGACCCAGTACTTC CASSQATTGTETQYF
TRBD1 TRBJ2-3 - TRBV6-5 TGTGCCAGCAGTTACTCGGGACAGGGGGTTGATACGCAGTATTTT CASSYSGQGVDTQYF
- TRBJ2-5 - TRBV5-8 TGTGCCAGCAGCAGGTCCGGGGGAGGGGGAGAGACCCAGTACTTC CASSRSGGGGETQYF
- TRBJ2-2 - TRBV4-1 TGCGCCAGCAGCCAAGTCTCGCCCCGGAGCCCATCCACCGGGGAGCTGTTTTTT CASSQVSPRSPSTGELFF
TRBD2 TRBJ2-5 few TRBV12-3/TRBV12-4 TGTGCCAGCAGTCCAACTCTAGCGGCCTCCCAAGAGACCCAGTACTTC CASSPTLAASQETQYF
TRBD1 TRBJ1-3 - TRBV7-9 TGTGCCAGCAGCATACAGGGGGCTGGAAACACCATATATTTT CASSIQGAGNTIYF
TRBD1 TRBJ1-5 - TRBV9 TGTGCCAGCAGCGGGACAGGGGGCGCGGTCCAGCCCCAGCATTTT CASSGTGGAVQPQHF
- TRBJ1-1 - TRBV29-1 TGCAGCGTAGGGACATCGTCAGAAGCTTTCTTT CSVGTSSEAFF
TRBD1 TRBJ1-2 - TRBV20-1 TGCAGTGCTAGAGGCGGACAGGGGGCTTTATATGGCTACACCTTC CSARGGQGALYGYTF
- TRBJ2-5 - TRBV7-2 TGTGCCAGCAGCTTAGAAAAGACGCCGGGGTACTTC CASSLEKTPGYF
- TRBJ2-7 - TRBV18 TGTGCCAGCTCACCAAGTGCAAGGGGGGCTGCCTACGAGCAGTACTTC CASSPSARGAAYEQYF
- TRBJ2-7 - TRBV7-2 TGTGCCAGCAGCTTATTTTCGGAAGGGCTGACTACCTACGAGCAGTACTTC CASSLFSEGLTTYEQYF
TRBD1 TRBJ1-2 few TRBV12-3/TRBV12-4 TGTGCCAGCAGTCGACAGGGGATTGGGGATGGCTACACCTTC CASSRQGIGDGYTF
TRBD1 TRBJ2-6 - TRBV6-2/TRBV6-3 TGTGCCAGCAGTAGCCGACAGGGGCGATACATAGCTGGGGCCAACGTCCTGACTTTC CASSSRQGRYIAGANVLTF
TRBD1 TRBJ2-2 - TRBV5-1 TGCGCCAGCAGCTTGGAAGGTCAGGGGGCAACCGGGGAGCTGTTTTTT CASSLEGQGATGELFF
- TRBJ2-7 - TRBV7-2 TGTGCCAGCAGCTTCTCGTGGCCCTACGAGCAGTACTTC CASSFSWPYEQYF
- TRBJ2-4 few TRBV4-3 TGCGCCAGCAGCCAAGATAGGGGGATTCAAAACATTCAGTACTTC CASSQDRGIQNIQYF
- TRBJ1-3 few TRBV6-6 TGTGCCAGCAGTTATCGGACGGACTCTGGAAACACCATATATTTT CASSYRTDSGNTIYF
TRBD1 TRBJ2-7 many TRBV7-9 TGCGCCAGCAGCCCGGACAGGGGGCTATACGAGCAGTACTTC CASSPDRGLYEQYF
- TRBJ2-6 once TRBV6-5 TGTGCCAGCAGTTACGACAACTCTGGGGCCAACGTCCTGACTTTC CASSYDNSGANVLTF
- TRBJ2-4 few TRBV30 TGTGCCTGCGGAGGGGACGCAGCCAAAAACATTCAGTACTTC CACGGDAAKNIQYF
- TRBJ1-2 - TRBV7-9 TGTGCCAGCAGACTAGGGACGGAATATGGCTACACCTTC CASRLGTEYGYTF
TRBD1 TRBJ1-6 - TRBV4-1 TGCGCCAGCAGCCATGACAGACAGGGGCAGAATTCACCCCTCCACTTT CASSHDRQGQNSPLHF
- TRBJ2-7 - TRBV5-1 TGCGCCAGCAGCTTGGCCGAACCTGGATTCAACTACGAGCAGTACTTC CASSLAEPGFNYEQYF
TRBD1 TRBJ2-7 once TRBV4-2 TGTGCCAGCAGCCAAGCACAGGGGCTAGGCGAGCAGTACTTC CASSQAQGLGEQYF
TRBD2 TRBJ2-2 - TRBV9 TGTGCCAGCAGCGGGACTAGCGGGTACCCGATGTTTTTT CASSGTSGYPMFF
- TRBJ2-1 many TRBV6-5 TGTGCCAGCAGTTTTAGCGGATACAATGAGCAGTTCTTC CASSFSGYNEQFF
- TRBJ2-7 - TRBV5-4 TGTGCCAGCAGCTCGTCAACGCCACCGACCTACGAGCAGTACTTC CASSSSTPPTYEQYF
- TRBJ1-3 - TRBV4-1 TGCGCCAGCAGCTTAAGTAATACCGGTCCCGGAAACACCATATATTTT CASSLSNTGPGNTIYF
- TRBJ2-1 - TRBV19 TGTGCCACTACCGACGGGACCACGGGCAATGAGCAGTTCTTC CATTDGTTGNEQFF
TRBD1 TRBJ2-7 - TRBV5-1 TGCGCCAGCAGCTTCCACCCGGGACAGGGGTACGAGCAGTACTTC CASSFHPGQGYEQYF